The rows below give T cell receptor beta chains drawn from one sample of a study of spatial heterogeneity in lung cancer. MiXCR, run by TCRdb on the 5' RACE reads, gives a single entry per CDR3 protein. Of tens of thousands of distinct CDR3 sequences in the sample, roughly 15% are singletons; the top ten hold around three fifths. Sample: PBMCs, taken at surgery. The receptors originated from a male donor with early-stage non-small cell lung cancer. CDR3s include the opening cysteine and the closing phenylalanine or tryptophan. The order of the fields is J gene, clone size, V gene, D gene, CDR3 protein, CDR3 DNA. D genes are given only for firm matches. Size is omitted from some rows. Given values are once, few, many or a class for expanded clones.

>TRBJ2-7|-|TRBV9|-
CASSKTGYEQYF
TGTGCCAGCAGCAAAACGGGCTACGAGCAGTACTTC
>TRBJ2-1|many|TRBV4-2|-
CASSQTLLDPYEQFF
TGTGCCAGCAGCCAGACCCTCCTAGACCCCTATGAGCAGTTCTTC
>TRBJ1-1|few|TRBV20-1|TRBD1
CSARDRTGGTEAFF
TGCAGTGCTAGAGATCGAACAGGGGGCACTGAAGCTTTCTTT
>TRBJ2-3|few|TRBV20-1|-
CSARPGGVTDTQYF
TGCAGTGCTAGACCCGGGGGAGTCACAGATACGCAGTATTTT
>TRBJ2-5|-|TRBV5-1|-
CASSLGSGTQETQYF
TGCGCCAGCAGCTTGGGATCCGGGACTCAAGAGACCCAGTACTTC
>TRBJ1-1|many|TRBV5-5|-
CASSLARYNTEAFF
TGTGCCAGCAGCTTGGCCAGGTATAACACTGAAGCTTTCTTT
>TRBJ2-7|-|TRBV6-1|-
CASSRKTGARSYEQYF
TGTGCCAGCAGTAGAAAGACAGGAGCCAGATCCTACGAGCAGTACTTC
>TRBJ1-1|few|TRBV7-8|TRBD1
CASSWGGGLNTEAFF
TGTGCCAGCAGCTGGGGAGGGGGCTTGAACACTGAAGCTTTCTTT
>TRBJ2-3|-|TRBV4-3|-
CARSQQRDTQYF
TGCGCCAGGAGCCAGCAACGCGATACGCAGTATTTT
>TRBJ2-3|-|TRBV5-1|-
CASSLDASPGTDTQYF
TGCGCCAGCAGCTTGGACGCCTCGCCAGGCACAGATACGCAGTATTTT
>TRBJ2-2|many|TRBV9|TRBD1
CASSTRTGGLGELFF
TGTGCCAGCAGCACCCGCACAGGGGGCCTCGGGGAGCTGTTTTTT
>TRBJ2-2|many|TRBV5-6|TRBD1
CASSRWTGGTGELFF
TGTGCCAGCAGCAGGTGGACAGGGGGTACCGGGGAGCTGTTTTTT
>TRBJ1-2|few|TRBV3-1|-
CASSPSANYGYTF
TGTGCCAGCAGCCCCTCCGCTAACTATGGCTACACCTTC
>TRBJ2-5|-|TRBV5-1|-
CASSFFNSQETQYF
TGCGCCAGCAGCTTTTTTAACAGTCAAGAGACCCAGTACTTC
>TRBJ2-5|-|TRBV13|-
CASSGSIPRTGPETQYF
TGTGCCAGCAGCGGCAGCATCCCCAGAACAGGGCCAGAGACCCAGTACTTC
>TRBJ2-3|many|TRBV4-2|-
CASSQESAQYF
TGTGCCAGCAGCCAAGAAAGCGCCCAGTATTTT
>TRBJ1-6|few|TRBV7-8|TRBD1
CASSLAGQGHYNSPLHF
TGTGCCAGCAGCTTAGCTGGACAGGGCCACTATAATTCACCCCTCCACTTT
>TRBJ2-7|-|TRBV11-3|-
CASSLRGTAYEQYF
TGTGCCAGCAGCTTAAGGGGCACAGCCTACGAGCAGTACTTC
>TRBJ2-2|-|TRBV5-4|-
CASSLGSQRNTGELFF
TGTGCCAGCAGCTTGGGAAGTCAGCGTAACACCGGGGAGCTGTTTTTT
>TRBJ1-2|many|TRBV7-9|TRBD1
CAIVTGANGYTF
TGTGCCATCGTGACAGGGGCCAATGGCTACACCTTC
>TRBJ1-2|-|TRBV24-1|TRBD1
CATSAAGDSPSWIDGYTF
TGTGCCACCAGTGCCGCCGGGGACAGCCCATCATGGATTGATGGCTACACCTTC
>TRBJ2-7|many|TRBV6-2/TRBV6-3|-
CASKKPSDGFYEQYF
TGTGCCAGCAAGAAACCGTCCGACGGATTCTACGAGCAGTACTTC